One and the same sample provided the 24 T cell receptor beta chains below, sequenced in a study of cytomegalovirus exposure and HLA in healthy donors. With 60 Vbeta and 13 Jbeta primers, the PCR was carried out. The method was immunoSEQ multiplex PCR; TCRdb's version includes in-frame clones alone and lacks a portion of them. The sample includes about 85,000 clones, approximately 66% of them seen just once. Sequencing was performed on PBMCs. These receptors all stem from a man aged 25-45 years in good health and CMV-seronegative.

The chain recombines TRBV28 with TRBJ2-7; D perhaps matches TRBD1 (6 bases). CDR1 is MDHEN and CDR2 is SYDVKM in the germline V gene. V was clipped by 4 bases and J by 0 bases, with 19 bases between them. The CDR3 runs 17 residues. CDR3 sequence reads: CASSSFNPRTVSYEQYF. DNA for the CDR3: TGTGCCAGCAGTTCCTTCAATCCCCGGACAGTCTCCTACGAGCAGTACTTC.

The J gene is TRBJ2-7, the V gene TRBV2; D is unresolved. Per germline, CDR1 SNHLY and CDR2 FYNNEI. The CDR3 length is 12 residues. The V end was cut by 7 bases, the J end by 5 bases, with 12 bases between. Here the CDR3 DNA reads TGTGCCAGCACCCGAGTGAGTGACGAGCAGTACTTC. The encoded protein is CASTRVSDEQYF.

The chain joins TRBV5-1 to TRBJ1-1; D not resolved. Germline V gene lookup returns CDR1 SGHRS and CDR2 YFSETQ. Between the trimmed V and J ends, which lost 1 base and 0 bases, there was a span of 7 bases. The CDR3 totals 14 residues. The CDR3, as DNA: TGCGCCAGCAGCTTGTACCAGTTGAACACTGAAGCTTTCTTT. Translated, it gives CASSLYQLNTEAFF.

The chain uses TRBV27 and TRBJ2-4; TRBD2 agrees at 11 bases. CDR1 MNHEY and CDR2 SMNVEV come from the germline V gene (reference sequence). Germline trimming cut 4 bases from V and 1 base from J; bases unmatched to any gene: 6. The CDR3 length is 17 residues. CDR3 residues: CASSSPTSGKAKNIQYF. The DNA for the CDR3 is TGTGCCAGCAGTTCCCCGACTAGCGGGAAGGCCAAAAACATTCAGTACTTC.

This clone was observed a handful of times. The chain carries TRBV7-9 and TRBJ2-1; 14 nucleotides line up with TRBD2. In germline, CDR1 is SEHNR, CDR2 FQNEAQ (reference sequence). Trimming removed 4 bases from V and 3 bases from J; junction bases left unmatched: 5. This CDR3 spans 17 amino acids. The CDR3 bases are TGTGCCAGCAGCTGGAGACTAGCGGGGGGGAACTACAATGAGCAGTTCTTC. This translates into CASSWRLAGGNYNEQFF.

The chain has TRBV5-5 and TRBJ1-4; TRBD1 matches at 10 bases. The V gene end was trimmed by 3 bases and the J gene end by 8 bases; junction bases not matched to a gene: 7. Per the germline V gene, CDR1 is SGHKS and CDR2 is YYEKEE (reference sequence). This CDR3 is 15 amino acids long. The CDR3 protein is CASSSRQGAGEKLFF. As DNA, the CDR3 is TGTGCCAGCAGCTCGAGACAGGGGGCTGGAGAAAAACTGTTTTTT.

This clone has just one count. The germline gene is not matched at one end of the junction; a read error may be the cause. This chain joins TRBV7-7 and TRBJ2-2, with D maybe TRBD1 (5 bases). There are 15 residues in the CDR3. CDR1 and CDR2 (germline): SSHAT, FNYEAQ (reference sequence). In DNA, the CDR3 is TGTGCTAGCAGCTCGACAGTAACGAACACCGGGGAGCTGTTTTTT. Its protein product is CASSSTVTNTGELFF.

This chain links TRBV4-1 with TRBJ2-7; weak D call: TRBD1 (6 bases). The CDR3 extends over 16 amino acids. The V and J ends lost 1 base and 5 bases respectively, with 18 bases between them. Germline V lookup: CDR1 MGHRA, CDR2 YSYEKL. The chain's CDR3 is CASSQGGRGLGDEQYF. CDR3 DNA: TGCGCCAGCAGCCAAGGGGGTAGGGGGTTGGGGGACGAGCAGTACTTC.

The V and J genes are TRBV10-3 and TRBJ1-1, with a weak D call TRBD1 (5 bases). CDR3 length: 13 residues. Germline CDR1 ENHRY, CDR2 SYGVKD. The ends were cut back, 6 bases at V and 1 base at J, with 9 bases in the middle. The CDR3: CAIRGHGNTEAFF. The CDR3 DNA follows: TGTGCCATCAGGGGGCACGGGAACACTGAAGCTTTCTTT.

The rearrangement joins TRBV11-1 to TRBJ1-6; 7 bases are a match to TRBD1. Germline V gene lookup returns CDR1 SGHAT and CDR2 FQDESV (reference sequence). The CDR3 runs 15 residues. Trimming took 3 bases from V and 5 from J; bases not matched to a gene: 4. The chain's CDR3 is CASSLPRGNNSPLHF. The CDR3 coding sequence is TGTGCCAGCAGCTTGCCCAGGGGGAATAATTCACCCCTCCACTTT.

The chain links TRBV6-5 to TRBJ2-5; D perhaps matches TRBD2 (7 bases). V gave up 2 bases and J gave up 5 bases, with 15 bases separating them. Germline lookup yields CDR1 MNHEY and CDR2 SVGAGI. This CDR3 comprises 15 residues. CDR3 region: CASSYAGASGETQYF. In nucleotides, the CDR3 is TGTGCCAGCAGTTACGCGGGGGCTTCAGGGGAGACCCAGTACTTC.

The CDR3 is CASTQGGAEDSHTF. The CDR3 nucleotides are TGTGCCAGCACCCAAGGGGGGGCGGAGGATTCTCACACCTTC. This chain connects TRBV6-1 to TRBJ1-2; D is perhaps TRBD1 (6 bases). The CDR3 has 14 amino acids. V was trimmed by 7 bases and J by 12 bases, leaving 24 bases between them. Germline CDR1 MNHNS, CDR2 SASEGT.

This clone appeared a single time. The rearrangement links TRBV28 to TRBJ2-7; D might be TRBD1 (6 bases). The CDR3 length is 15 residues. The V and J ends lost 3 bases and 1 base respectively, with 13 bases between them. CDR1 and CDR2 from the germline V gene are MDHEN and SYDVKM. In DNA, the CDR3 is TGTGCCAGCAGTTTCCTAGGGCAGGGGTCCTACGAGCAGTACTTC. It specifies CASSFLGQGSYEQYF.

This clone was seen only once. This chain uses TRBV6-6 with TRBJ2-7, with TRBD1 identical over 9 bases. V lost 6 bases and J lost 3; bases outside the gene matches: 6. The CDR3 is 14 amino acids. Per germline, CDR1 MNHNY and CDR2 SVGAGI (reference sequence). CDR3 bases: TGTGCCAGCAGCTACGACAGGGGGGACTACGAGCAGTACTTC. Translation gives CASSYDRGDYEQYF.

The chain couples TRBV28 to TRBJ1-6; the D is unclear. Germline V CDR1 and CDR2: MDHEN, SYDVKM. The ends were cut back, 6 bases at V and 8 bases at J, with 17 bases in the middle. The length of the CDR3 is 15 residues. The CDR3 here is CASSTDLPDDSPLHF. The CDR3 DNA sequence: TGTGCCAGCAGCACGGACTTACCCGATGATTCACCCCTCCACTTT.

The rearrangement links TRBV11-1 to TRBJ2-7; tentatively, D is TRBD2 (7 bases). This CDR3 contains 15 residues. Trimming took off 5 bases at V and 3 bases at J, with 17 bases between the two ends. Germline V CDR1 and CDR2: SGHAT, FQDESV (reference sequence). For the CDR3, the DNA is TGTGCCAGCAGCCCTCTAGCGGTAGGGGGCTACGAGCAGTACTTC. As protein: CASSPLAVGGYEQYF.

V and J are TRBV4-3 and TRBJ1-2; possibly TRBD1 for D (6 bases). Germline values: CDR1 LGHNA, CDR2 YSLEER. The CDR3 covers 14 residues. Deletions cut 4 bases from V and 4 bases from J, with 13 bases between. CDR3 sequence: CASSRELGGYGYTF. CDR3 bases: TGCGCCAGCAGCCGAGAATTAGGGGGCTATGGCTACACCTTC.

The V gene is TRBV28, the J gene TRBJ2-4; D is ambiguous. The CDR3 is 13 residues long. Germline V gene lookup returns CDR1 MDHEN and CDR2 SYDVKM. Trimming stripped 3 bases from V and 6 bases from J, with 9 bases between. The chain's CDR3 is CASSFNFLNIQYF. The CDR3 DNA sequence: TGTGCCAGCAGTTTTAACTTCTTAAACATTCAGTACTTC.

The genes are TRBV29-1 and TRBJ2-1; 7 bases agree with TRBD1. The trim removed 7 bases at V and 1 base at J, leaving 7 bases unmatched. The CDR3 is 14 amino acids. CDR1 is SQVTM, CDR2 ANQGSEA, per germline. In DNA form, the CDR3 reads TGCAGCGGAACTGTGACAGGGTCCTACAATGAGCAGTTCTTC. Protein: CSGTVTGSYNEQFF.

This clone was seen only a few times. V and J are TRBV30 and TRBJ2-7; 7 nucleotides agree with TRBD2. The CDR3 has 12 amino acids. The trim removed 8 bases at V and 0 bases at J, leaving 4 bases unmatched. Germline V lookup: CDR1 GTSNPN, CDR2 SVGIG (reference sequence). The CDR3 nucleotides are TGTGCCAGTGGGAGGGTCTCCTACGAGCAGTACTTC. Its translation: CASGRVSYEQYF.

The chain uses TRBV27 and TRBJ1-2; TRBD1 aligns across 8 bases. Germline CDR1 is MNHEY and CDR2 is SMNVEV (reference sequence). This CDR3 has 14 amino acids. V gave up 5 bases and J gave up 2 bases; unmatched junction bases: 4. The chain's CDR3 is CASSPRDRNYGYTF. The CDR3, as DNA: TGTGCCAGCAGTCCCCGGGACAGGAACTATGGCTACACCTTC.

The chain is built from TRBV7-9 and TRBJ1-1; 8 bases are a match to TRBD1. The CDR3 has 12 residues. Per the germline V gene, CDR1 is SEHNR and CDR2 is FQNEAQ (reference sequence). Germline trimming cut 3 bases from V and 10 bases from J; bases unmatched to any gene: 4. The CDR3 region has the DNA TGTGCCAGCAGCTTGAAGGACAGGGTAGCTTTCTTT. Translating gives CASSLKDRVAFF.

The chain uses TRBV27 and TRBJ1-2; 8 nucleotides line up with TRBD1. Germline assignment: CDR1 MNHEY and CDR2 SMNVEV (reference sequence). The ends lost 3 bases at V and 5 bases at J; junction bases unmatched: 11. CDR3 length equals 16 residues. The CDR3 protein is CASSLIETDREYGYTF. CDR3 coding DNA: TGTGCCAGCAGTTTGATTGAAACGGACAGGGAGTATGGCTACACCTTC.

This chain uses TRBV4-3 with TRBJ2-1; tentative D call: TRBD2 (6 bases). The V gene lost 4 bases and the J gene lost 1 base, with 14 bases spanning the gap. CDR3 size: 16 residues. Germline V gives CDR1 LGHNA, CDR2 YSLEER. CDR3 region: CASSLEGKGSYNEQFF. As DNA, the CDR3 is TGCGCCAGCAGCCTGGAGGGGAAAGGATCCTACAATGAGCAGTTCTTC.